This TCR beta chain emerged from a study of T cell repertoires in cytomegalovirus infection. Findings and limits, study-wide: It was HLA-C-restricted CMV-specific TCR beta clonotypes that dominated the response ex vivo. Summed frequency of shared TCR beta families picked out CMV carriers who also had the relevant HLA.

Germline-derived CDR1 and CDR2 are SGHTA and FQGNSA. The ends were cut back, 6 bases at V and 2 bases at J, with 18 bases in the middle. This CDR3 contains 16 residues. TCRdb itself ran the reads through MiXCR, one entry per CDR3 protein. The sample records around 260,000 distinct CDR3 sequences, about a quarter being singletons. There are many counts of this clonotype. Its antigen is not known. The chain is built from TRBV7-2 and TRBJ2-3; possibly TRBD1 for D (6 bases). The sequencing input was PBMCs. This clonotype was obtained from a human donor in good health (CMV status not recorded). Some clones in this sample may be carry-over from other donors' samples. The CDR3 nucleotides are TGTGCCAGCAGACGCCCACCAGGGGCCATCACAGATACGCAGTATTTT. Translated: CASRRPPGAITDTQYF.